Shown below are 20 T cell receptor beta chains from a single sample sequenced in a study of T cell changes during pregnancy in multiple sclerosis. Clones were sequenced by immunoSEQ multiplex PCR, and TCRdb holds only the in-frame ones, with some missing. Of tens of thousands of clones listed, 75% to 90% were seen once; the top ten hold about 6.3%. The input for sequencing was CD8+ T cells from peripheral blood mononuclear cells, taken after pregnancy. Receptors were obtained from a female donor with multiple sclerosis, enrolled in a pregnancy study.

The V gene is TRBV10-3, the J gene TRBJ2-3; 7 bases agree with TRBD2. This CDR3 has 14 residues. V was pared by 3 bases and J by 4 bases, with 4 bases of the junction left unmatched. Germline V lookup: CDR1 ENHRY, CDR2 SYGVKD. CDR3 nucleotides: TGTGCCATCAGTGATTGGGCGGGAGCAGATACGCAGTATTTT. This sequence encodes CAISDWAGADTQYF.

This clone was seen once. This rearrangement joins TRBV2 to TRBJ2-6, with 9 bases fitting TRBD1. The CDR3 extends over 15 amino acids. V lost 4 bases, J lost 4 bases, and 2 bases stayed unmatched. Looked up from germline, CDR1 is SNHLY and CDR2 is FYNNEI. The CDR3 is CASSGQGGGANVLTF. DNA for the CDR3: TGTGCCAGCAGTGGACAGGGGGGCGGGGCCAACGTCCTGACTTTC.

The chain employs TRBV6-6 and TRBJ1-6; 9 bases fit TRBD1. Germline loops: CDR1 MNHNY, CDR2 SVGAGI (reference sequence). This CDR3 contains 13 residues. V lost 5 bases, J lost 10 bases, and 3 bases stayed unmatched. The CDR3 reads CASSHRGQSPLHF. DNA for the CDR3: TGTGCCAGCAGTCACAGGGGGCAGTCACCCCTCCACTTT.

This clone was observed once. The CDR3 region is CASSLRQGSYEQYF. CDR3 coding DNA: TGTGCCAGCAGCTTGCGGCAGGGTTCCTACGAGCAGTACTTC. The rearrangement joins TRBV5-5 to TRBJ2-7, with D perhaps TRBD1 (5 bases). V lost 1 base and J lost 1, with 9 bases in between. The CDR3 runs 14 residues. Germline V gene sequence: CDR1 SGHKS, CDR2 YYEKEE (reference sequence).

The genes are TRBV6-5 and TRBJ2-2; D is possibly TRBD2 (5 bases). CDR3 length equals 14 residues. Germline V gives CDR1 MNHEY, CDR2 SVGAGI. V was shortened by 6 bases and J by 5 bases, with 13 bases between the two germline ends. CDR3 bases: TGTGCCAGCAGCCGTGGCGGCGGGACCGGGGAGCTGTTTTTT. As protein: CASSRGGGTGELFF.

Here the CDR3 reads CASSWLETGELFF. As DNA, the CDR3 is TGTGCCAGCAGTTGGCTAGAAACCGGGGAGCTGTTTTTT. The chain carries TRBV27 and TRBJ2-2; D is unresolved. The V and J ends lost 4 bases and 5 bases respectively, with 8 bases between them. This CDR3 region has 13 residues. Per the germline V gene, CDR1 is MNHEY and CDR2 is SMNVEV (reference sequence).

The chain joins TRBV7-9 to TRBJ2-5, with a possible D match to TRBD2 (6 bases). CDR3 length: 15 amino acids. The V and J ends lost 5 bases and 5 bases respectively, with 18 bases between them. Germline values: CDR1 SEHNR, CDR2 FQNEAQ (reference sequence). CDR3 DNA sequence: TGTGCCAGCAGCCCTCCACGGGGGAGGAGGGAGACCCAGTACTTC. It specifies CASSPPRGRRETQYF.

The V and J genes are TRBV5-1 and TRBJ2-1; 10 nucleotides agree with TRBD1. This CDR3 spans 14 amino acids. V gave up 0 bases and J gave up 9 bases; unmatched junction bases: 3. Germline V gene lookup returns CDR1 SGHRS and CDR2 YFSETQ. The CDR3, as DNA: TGCGCCAGCAGCTTGGGACAGGGGGCTGGTGAGCAGTTCTTC. Translated, it gives CASSLGQGAGEQFF.

This clone was observed a few times. The V and J genes are TRBV4-3 and TRBJ2-7; TRBD1 matches 9 bases. The CDR3 spans 15 residues. The germline gives CDR1 LGHNA, CDR2 YSLEER. V shed 0 bases, J shed 4 bases, and the junction held 4 bases outside the gene matches. CDR3 sequence (DNA): TGCGCCAGCAGCCAAGAACGTGGACAGGGGTACGAGCAGTACTTC. It encodes CASSQERGQGYEQYF.

This chain uses TRBV5-6 with TRBJ1-1; D possibly corresponds to TRBD1 (5 bases). CDR3 size: 14 residues. Trimming removed 0 bases from V and 6 bases from J, with 12 bases in between. Germline CDR1 is SGHDT and CDR2 is YYEEEE. CDR3 protein: CASSLVRASPEAFF. The DNA of the CDR3 is TGTGCCAGCAGCTTGGTCAGGGCAAGTCCTGAAGCTTTCTTT. The full variable domain, in which reference TRBV5-6 and TRBJ1-1 provide the parts outside the CDR3, is DAGVTQSPTHLIKTRGQQVTLRCSPKSGHDTVSWYQQALGQGPQFIFQYYEEEERQRGNFPDRFSGHQFPNYSSELNVNALLLGDSALYLCASSLVRASPEAFFGQGTRLTVV.

V is TRBV11-2 and J is TRBJ2-1; possible D gene TRBD1, 6 bases. The germline CDR1 and CDR2 sequences are SGHAT and FQNNGV. The CDR3 runs 16 residues. V was cut by 5 bases and J by 8 bases, with 22 bases left in between. In DNA form, the CDR3 reads TGTGCCAGCAGCACCTTCCCCTTAGGGGGTAGGGATGAGCAGTTCTTC. Translated, it gives CASSTFPLGGRDEQFF.

The chain joins TRBV30 to TRBJ2-5, with D maybe TRBD1 (5 bases). Trimming removed 0 bases from V and 2 bases from J, with 10 bases in between. This CDR3 comprises 14 residues. Germline CDR1 GTSNPN, CDR2 SVGIG (reference sequence). The CDR3 here is CAWSVDSYQETQYF. The CDR3 DNA sequence: TGTGCCTGGAGTGTAGACAGCTATCAAGAGACCCAGTACTTC.

The chain employs TRBV5-4 and TRBJ1-1, with 7 bases that match TRBD1. This CDR3 has 16 amino acids. V lost 3 bases and J lost 7; bases outside the gene matches: 15. Per germline, CDR1 SGHNT and CDR2 YYREEE (reference sequence). Here the CDR3 reads CASSSDGQALFLEAFF. The CDR3 DNA follows: TGTGCCAGCAGCTCGGATGGACAGGCTCTTTTTCTTGAAGCTTTCTTT.

The rearrangement joins TRBV27 to TRBJ2-1; 9 bases fit TRBD1. Germline V gene sequence: CDR1 MNHEY, CDR2 SMNVEV (reference sequence). The CDR3 consists of 16 residues. V was pared by 4 bases and J by 6 bases, with 10 bases of the junction left unmatched. CDR3 region: CASSSYPQGAINEQFF. CDR3 nucleotides: TGTGCCAGCAGTTCCTATCCACAGGGGGCTATCAATGAGCAGTTCTTC.

The CDR3 here is CASSLPTENTEAFF. CDR3 coding DNA: TGTGCCAGCAGCTTACCTACAGAGAACACTGAAGCTTTCTTT. The V and J genes are TRBV7-2 and TRBJ1-1, with D unclear. The V end lost 2 bases, the J end lost 1 base, and 8 bases lay between the germline ends. The CDR3 loop spans 14 amino acids. CDR1 and CDR2 from the germline V gene are SGHTA and FQGNSA.

J is TRBJ1-5 and V is TRBV9, with a possible D match to TRBD1 (6 bases). This CDR3 contains 15 residues. V was shortened by 0 bases and J by 4 bases, with 11 bases between the two germline ends. Germline-derived CDR1 and CDR2 are SGDLS and YYNGEE. The CDR3 DNA reads TGTGCCAGCAGCGTAGCAGGGGCCGAAAATCAGCCCCAGCATTTT. Residues: CASSVAGAENQPQHF.

This chain uses TRBV19 with TRBJ2-7, with unresolved D. This CDR3 spans 14 amino acids. Per the germline V gene, CDR1 is LNHDA and CDR2 is SQIVND (reference sequence). Deletions cut 5 bases from V and 3 bases from J, with 14 bases between. The CDR3 reads CASSYVGEVYEQYF. For the CDR3, the DNA is TGTGCCAGTAGTTATGTCGGAGAGGTCTACGAGCAGTACTTC.

The V call is TRBV4-3, the J call TRBJ2-5, with D possibly TRBD2 on 6 matching bases. V lost 0 bases and J 1 base, leaving 9 bases between the germline ends. There are 15 residues in the CDR3. Germline CDR1 LGHNA, CDR2 YSLEER. CDR3 in DNA: TGCGCCAGCAGCCAAGATAGGGAGGCCCAAGAGACCCAGTACTTC. Its protein is CASSQDREAQETQYF.

Concerning this clone itself: This sample includes further DNA sequences coding for the same CDR3. The chain carries TRBV27 and TRBJ1-1; TRBD1 aligns across 10 bases. CDR1 MNHEY and CDR2 SMNVEV come from the germline V gene (reference sequence). J lost 4 bases, V lost 3 bases, and 2 bases had no gene match. The CDR3 extends over 14 amino acids. The CDR3 DNA is TGTGCCAGCAGTTTGGGACAGGGGAGCACTGAAGCTTTCTTT. Its translation: CASSLGQGSTEAFF.

The chain has TRBV18 and TRBJ2-1; 8 bases are shared with TRBD2. This CDR3 is built from 18 residues. The germline CDR1 and CDR2 sequences are KGHSH and LQKENI. With 3 bases clipped from V and 7 bases from J, the junction kept 17 bases outside the gene matches. As DNA, the CDR3 is TGTGCCAGCTCACCCAGACTCTCGGGACTAGTATCCGTGAATGAGCAGTTCTTC. Translated: CASSPRLSGLVSVNEQFF.